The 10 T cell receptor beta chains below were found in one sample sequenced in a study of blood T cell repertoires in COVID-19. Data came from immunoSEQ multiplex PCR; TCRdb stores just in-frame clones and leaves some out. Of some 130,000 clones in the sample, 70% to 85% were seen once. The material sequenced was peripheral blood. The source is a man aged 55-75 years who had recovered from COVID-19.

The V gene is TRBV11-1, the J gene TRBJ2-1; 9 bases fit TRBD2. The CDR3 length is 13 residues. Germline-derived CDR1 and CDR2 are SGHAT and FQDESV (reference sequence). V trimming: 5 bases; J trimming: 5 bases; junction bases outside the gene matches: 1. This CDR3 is CASSAGGDNEQFF. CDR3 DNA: TGTGCCAGCAGCGCGGGGGGGGACAATGAGCAGTTCTTC.

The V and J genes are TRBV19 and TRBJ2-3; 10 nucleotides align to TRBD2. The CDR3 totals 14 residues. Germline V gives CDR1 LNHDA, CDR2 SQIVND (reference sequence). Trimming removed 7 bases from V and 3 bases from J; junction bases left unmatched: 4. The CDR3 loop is CASTLAGATDTQYF. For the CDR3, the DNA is TGTGCCAGTACCCTAGCGGGAGCTACAGATACGCAGTATTTT.

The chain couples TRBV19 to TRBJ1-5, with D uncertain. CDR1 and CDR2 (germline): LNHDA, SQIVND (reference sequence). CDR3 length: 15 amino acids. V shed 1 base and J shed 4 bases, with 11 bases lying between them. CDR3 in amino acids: CASSIGQAPNQPQHF. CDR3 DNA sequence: TGTGCCAGTAGTATAGGGCAGGCGCCAAATCAGCCCCAGCATTTT.

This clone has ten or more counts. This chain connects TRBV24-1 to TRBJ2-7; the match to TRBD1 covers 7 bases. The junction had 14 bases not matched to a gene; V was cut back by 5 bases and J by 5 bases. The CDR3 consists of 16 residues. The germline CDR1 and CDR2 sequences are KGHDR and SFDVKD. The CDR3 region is CATSGFGQANTDEQYF. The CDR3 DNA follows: TGTGCCACCAGTGGTTTCGGACAGGCAAATACTGACGAGCAGTACTTC.

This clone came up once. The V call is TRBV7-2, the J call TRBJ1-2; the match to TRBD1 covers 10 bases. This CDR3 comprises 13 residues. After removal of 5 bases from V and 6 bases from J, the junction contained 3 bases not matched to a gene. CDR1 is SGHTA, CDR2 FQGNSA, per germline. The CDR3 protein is CASSLDRGDGYTF. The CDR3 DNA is TGTGCCAGCAGCCTGGACAGGGGGGATGGCTACACCTTC.

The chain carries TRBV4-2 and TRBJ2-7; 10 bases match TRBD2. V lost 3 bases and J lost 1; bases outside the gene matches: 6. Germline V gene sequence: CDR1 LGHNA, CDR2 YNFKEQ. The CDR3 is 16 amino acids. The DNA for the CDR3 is TGTGCCAGCAGCCATCCCAGCGGGGGGGATTCCTACGAGCAGTACTTC. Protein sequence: CASSHPSGGDSYEQYF.

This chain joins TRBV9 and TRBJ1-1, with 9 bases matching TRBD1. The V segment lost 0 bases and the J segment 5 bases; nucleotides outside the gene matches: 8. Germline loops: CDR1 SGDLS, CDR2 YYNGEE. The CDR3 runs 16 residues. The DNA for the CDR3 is TGTGCCAGCAGCGTAGATATACAGGGGGCAGGAACTGAAGCTTTCTTT. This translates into CASSVDIQGAGTEAFF.

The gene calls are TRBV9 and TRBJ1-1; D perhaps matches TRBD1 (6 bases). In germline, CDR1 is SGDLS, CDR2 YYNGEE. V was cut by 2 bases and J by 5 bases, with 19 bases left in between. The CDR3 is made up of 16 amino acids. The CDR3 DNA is TGTGCCAGCAGCGTTCAGCAACAGGGAGGGGTGACTGAAGCTTTCTTT. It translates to CASSVQQQGGVTEAFF.

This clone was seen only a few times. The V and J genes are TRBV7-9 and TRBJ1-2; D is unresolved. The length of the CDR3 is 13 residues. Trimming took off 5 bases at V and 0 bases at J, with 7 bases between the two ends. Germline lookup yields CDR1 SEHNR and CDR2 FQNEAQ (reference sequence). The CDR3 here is CASSLGPNYGYTF. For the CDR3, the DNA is TGTGCCAGCAGCCTCGGTCCTAACTATGGCTACACCTTC. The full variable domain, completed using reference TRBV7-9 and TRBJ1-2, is DTGVSQNPRHKITKRGQNVTFRCDPISEHNRLYWYRQTLGQGPEFLTYFQNEAQLEKSRLLSDRFSAERPKGSFSTLEIQRTEQGDSAMYLCASSLGPNYGYTFGSGTRLTVV.

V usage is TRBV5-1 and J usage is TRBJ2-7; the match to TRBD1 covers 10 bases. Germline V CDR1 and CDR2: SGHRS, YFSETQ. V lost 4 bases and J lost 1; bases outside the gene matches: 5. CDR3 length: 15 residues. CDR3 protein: CASSLGQGSSYEQYF. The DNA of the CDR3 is TGCGCCAGCAGCCTGGGACAGGGGTCGTCCTACGAGCAGTACTTC.